The 20 T cell receptor beta chains below come from one sample, sequenced in a study of blood T cell repertoires in COVID-19. Libraries were prepared by immunoSEQ multiplex PCR; TCRdb keeps only in-frame clonotypes and omits some of them. Of about 480,000 clones in the sample, more than 75% were seen once. The sequencing input was PBMCs or T cells enriched from blood (not recorded which). The receptor source for this set is a woman aged 40 to 50 who had recovered from COVID-19.

V and J are TRBV5-1 and TRBJ2-5, with 10 positions matching TRBD1. The length of the CDR3 is 15 residues. In germline, CDR1 is SGHRS, CDR2 YFSETQ. V dropped 4 bases and J dropped 1; count of bases not matched to a gene: 4. CDR3 in DNA: TGCGCCAGCAGCCCGGGACAGGGGTTCCAAGAGACCCAGTACTTC. Amino acid sequence: CASSPGQGFQETQYF.

The CDR3 reads CAISAGGAGETQYF. For the CDR3, the DNA is TGTGCCATCAGTGCAGGGGGCGCGGGAGAGACCCAGTACTTC. The rearrangement links TRBV10-3 to TRBJ2-5; 8 nucleotides agree with TRBD1. J was trimmed by 4 bases and V by 4 bases; bases with no gene match: 5. In germline, CDR1 is ENHRY, CDR2 SYGVKD. CDR3 length: 14 residues.

The chain has TRBV4-1 and TRBJ2-6, with no clear D. From germline, CDR1 is MGHRA and CDR2 YSYEKL. V lost 0 bases to trimming and J lost 0 bases, with 12 bases between them. The CDR3 is 18 residues long. The DNA for the CDR3 is TGCGCCAGCAGCCAAGATGGATTAGCATCCTCTGGGGCCAACGTCCTGACTTTC. Protein sequence: CASSQDGLASSGANVLTF.

The rearrangement joins TRBV4-2 to TRBJ2-5; TRBD1 agrees at 10 bases. Germline-derived CDR1 and CDR2 are LGHNA and YNFKEQ. V was pared by 1 base and J by 4 bases, with 9 bases of the junction left unmatched. CDR3 length equals 17 residues. The CDR3 sequence: CASSQVVRDRGRETQYF. The CDR3 DNA sequence: TGTGCCAGCAGCCAAGTGGTCAGGGACAGGGGAAGAGAGACCCAGTACTTC.

The chain carries TRBV14 and TRBJ1-5; D call uncertain. Germline V CDR1 and CDR2: SGHDN, FVKESK. The CDR3 runs to 14 residues. With 1 base removed from V and 0 bases from J, the gap between germline ends came to 4 bases. DNA for the CDR3: TGTGCCAGCAGCCAAGGCAGTAGCAATCAGCCCCAGCATTTT. It codes for CASSQGSSNQPQHF.

V usage is TRBV6-1 and J usage is TRBJ1-5, with D maybe TRBD1 (5 bases). Germline values: CDR1 MNHNS, CDR2 SASEGT. The CDR3 is 15 residues long. V was cut by 2 bases and J by 3 bases, with 11 bases left in between. This CDR3 reads CASSETRGINQPQHF. CDR3 sequence (DNA): TGTGCCAGCAGTGAAACTCGGGGGATCAATCAGCCCCAGCATTTT.

CDR3 nucleotides: TGTGCCACCGTGGACCGTTCCCGGGGGGGGACCCAGCATTTT. Translated: CATVDRSRGGTQHF. The genes are TRBV19 and TRBJ1-5, with D possibly being TRBD1 (5 bases). Per germline, CDR1 LNHDA and CDR2 SQIVND (reference sequence). V was trimmed by 10 bases and J by 11 bases, leaving 24 bases between them. This CDR3 comprises 14 residues.

The V call is TRBV7-6, the J call TRBJ2-5; 12 bases agree with TRBD2. The CDR3 runs 15 residues. Trimming at V came to 4 bases and at J to 4 bases, leaving 4 bases not matched to a gene. CDR1 and CDR2 (germline): SGHVS, FNYEAQ. Written as DNA, the CDR3 is TGTGCCAGCAGCTCAGGACTAGCGGGGTCAGAGACCCAGTACTTC. Amino acid sequence: CASSSGLAGSETQYF. The full variable domain, completed using reference TRBV7-6 and TRBJ2-5, is GAGVSQSPRYKVTKRGQDVALRCDPISGHVSLYWYRQALGQGPEFLTYFNYEAQQDKSGLPNDRFSAERPEGSISTLTIQRTEQRDSAMYRCASSSGLAGSETQYFGPGTRLLVL.

This chain links TRBV7-9 with TRBJ2-5, with 9 bases fitting TRBD2. The germline V gene has CDR1 SEHNR and CDR2 FQNEAQ (reference sequence). The CDR3 is 11 amino acids. V lost 10 bases, J lost 4 bases, and 1 base stayed unmatched. Here the CDR3 DNA reads TGTGCCATAGCGGGAGCAGAGACCCAGTACTTC. It is translated as CAIAGAETQYF.

The chain employs TRBV5-1 and TRBJ2-4, with 10 bases that match TRBD1. This CDR3 spans 14 amino acids. V was clipped by 9 bases and J by 7 bases; unmatched bases: 10. The germline CDR1 and CDR2 sequences are SGHRS and YFSETQ. This chain's CDR3 is CATALGTGANIQYF. The CDR3 DNA reads TGCGCCACTGCCCTAGGGACAGGGGCGAACATTCAGTACTTC. Full variable domain (remainder filled in from reference TRBV5-1 and TRBJ2-4): KAGVTQTPRYLIKTRGQQVTLSCSPISGHRSVSWYQQTPGQGLQFLFEYFSETQRNKGNFPGRFSGRQFSNSRSEMNVSTLELGDSALYLCATALGTGANIQYFGAGTRLSVL.

V gene TRBV27 combines with J gene TRBJ1-2; TRBD1 aligns across 9 bases. CDR3 length: 14 amino acids. CDR1 MNHEY and CDR2 SMNVEV come from the germline V gene (reference sequence). V lost 8 bases and J lost 8; bases outside the gene matches: 12. The CDR3 DNA is TGTGCCAGCTCAACTACAGGGGGCGCTGGGGGCTACACCTTC. Translation gives CASSTTGGAGGYTF.

This chain uses TRBV10-1 with TRBJ2-1, with 7 positions matching TRBD2. V trimming: 5 bases; J trimming: 2 bases; junction bases outside the gene matches: 9. The CDR3 loop spans 16 amino acids. Germline lookup yields CDR1 WNHNN and CDR2 SYGVQD (reference sequence). In nucleotides, the CDR3 is TGCGCCAGCAGTCACGTTAGCGGGTACACCTACAATGAGCAGTTCTTC. This sequence encodes CASSHVSGYTYNEQFF.

CDR3 in amino acids: CASSLSRGLGGNTIYF. The DNA for the CDR3 is TGTGCCAGCAGCTTAAGCAGGGGGCTAGGAGGAAACACCATATATTTT. This rearrangement joins TRBV7-9 to TRBJ1-3, with TRBD1 matching over 8 bases. Trimming cost V 2 bases and J 4 bases; bases outside gene matches: 7. This CDR3 has 16 residues. Germline assignment: CDR1 SEHNR and CDR2 FQNEAQ (reference sequence). The full variable domain, completed using reference TRBV7-9 and TRBJ1-3, is DTGVSQNPRHKITKRGQNVTFRCDPISEHNRLYWYRQTLGQGPEFLTYFQNEAQLEKSRLLSDRFSAERPKGSFSTLEIQRTEQGDSAMYLCASSLSRGLGGNTIYFGEGSWLTVV.

This chain connects TRBV21-1 to TRBJ2-1; the table's D call, TRBD2, was not checked against the DNA. TRBV21-1 is a pseudogene locus. This CDR3 contains 15 residues. The chain's CDR3 is CASSVLTGGYNEQFF. CDR3 sequence (DNA): TGTGCCAGCAGCGTCCTAACGGGGGGCTACAATGAGCAGTTCTTC.

The chain links TRBV4-2 to TRBJ1-6, with D unclear. The CDR3 runs to 15 residues. Trimming stripped 3 bases from V and 6 bases from J, with 12 bases between. Germline V gene lookup returns CDR1 LGHNA and CDR2 YNFKEQ. DNA for the CDR3: TGTGCCAGCAGCCACGAGGCAGCTACTAATTCACCCCTCCACTTT. This gives the protein CASSHEAATNSPLHF.

This sequence joins TRBV7-2 and TRBJ2-1, with TRBD2 identical over 14 bases. The CDR3 sequence is 16 residues long. The germline V gene has CDR1 SGHTA and CDR2 FQGNSA. The trim removed 3 bases at V and 2 bases at J, leaving 0 bases unmatched. In DNA, the CDR3 is TGTGCCAGCAGCTTGACTAGCGGGAGGGCCTACAATGAGCAGTTCTTC. Protein sequence: CASSLTSGRAYNEQFF. Full variable domain (outside the CDR3, taken from reference TRBV7-2 and TRBJ2-1): GAGVSQSPSNKVTEKGKDVELRCDPISGHTALYWYRQSLGQGLEFLIYFQGNSAPDKSGLPSDRFSAERTGGSVSTLTIQRTQQEDSAVYLCASSLTSGRAYNEQFFGPGTRLTVL.

This sequence joins TRBV9 and TRBJ2-7; 7 nucleotides match TRBD2. This CDR3 region has 16 residues. Germline-derived CDR1 and CDR2 are SGDLS and YYNGEE. J gave up 4 bases and V 3 bases, and 13 bases lay outside the gene matches. This CDR3 is CASSGRGGTGGYEQYF. The CDR3 region has the DNA TGTGCCAGCAGCGGGCGTGGCGGGACGGGAGGATACGAGCAGTACTTC.

J is TRBJ1-2 and V is TRBV5-6, with 8 bases matching TRBD1. The CDR3 sequence is 15 residues long. V lost 1 base, J lost 0 bases, and 2 bases stayed unmatched. Germline V gives CDR1 SGHDT, CDR2 YYEEEE. CDR3 sequence: CASSLPGQANYGYTF. The CDR3, as DNA: TGTGCCAGCAGCTTGCCGGGACAGGCTAACTATGGCTACACCTTC. The variable domain in full, completed from reference TRBV5-6 and TRBJ1-2, reads DAGVTQSPTHLIKTRGQQVTLRCSPKSGHDTVSWYQQALGQGPQFIFQYYEEEERQRGNFPDRFSGHQFPNYSSELNVNALLLGDSALYLCASSLPGQANYGYTFGSGTRLTVV.

This chain links TRBV6-5 with TRBJ1-1, with D possibly matching TRBD1 (5 bases). Trimming took 6 bases from V and 3 from J, leaving 14 bases between them. The CDR3 runs 14 residues. Germline V gives CDR1 MNHEY, CDR2 SVGAGI. CDR3 sequence: CASRESRVDTEAFF. CDR3 nucleotide sequence: TGTGCCAGCAGAGAGAGCAGGGTCGACACTGAAGCTTTCTTT.

The chain is built from TRBV19 and TRBJ2-6, with a tentative D call TRBD2 (6 bases). Germline V gene data show CDR1 as LNHDA and CDR2 as SQIVND (reference sequence). Trimming stripped 9 bases from V and 0 bases from J, with 18 bases between. The CDR3 sequence is 17 residues long. CDR3 nucleotides: TGTGCCAGGGACCCGTTGGGGGGTTTCTCTGGGGCCAACGTCCTGACTTTC. It codes for CARDPLGGFSGANVLTF.